Below, one T cell receptor beta chain is given with its context. Other DNA variants within this sample encode the same CDR3. TCRdb's copy holds only in-frame clones and misses some; the assay was immunoSEQ multiplex PCR. The sample yields over 150,000 clones, 86% seen once. Trimming took off 0 bases at V and 3 bases at J, with 9 bases between the two ends. Germline CDR1 LNHNV, CDR2 YYDKDF (reference sequence). The CDR3 consists of 15 residues. This sample is drawn from a study of blood T cell repertoires in COVID-19. This sequence joins TRBV15 and TRBJ1-5; TRBD1 might be the D (6 bases). Sequenced: peripheral blood. The sequence was collected from a man between 50 and 59 years old with active or convalescent COVID-19. CDR3 loop: CATSRDQGSNQPQHF. CDR3 DNA: TGTGCCACCAGCAGAGATCAGGGGTCCAATCAGCCCCAGCATTTT. Together with reference TRBV15 and TRBJ1-5, the CDR3 gives the full variable domain: DAMVIQNPRYQVTQFGKPVTLSCSQTLNHNVMYWYQQKSSQAPKLLFHYYDKDFNNEADTPDNFQSRRPNTSFCFLDIRSPGLGDTAMYLCATSRDQGSNQPQHFGDGTRLSIL.